The subject of this entry is one T cell receptor beta chain. The data originate from a study of shared clonotypes between healthy human individuals. Investigators spread the genomic DNA of each subset evenly over several immunoSEQ plates. Clones were read by immunoSEQ multiplex PCR, and TCRdb kept only the in-frame ones, dropping some. The sample holds about 710,000 clones, approximately 73% seen once. Trimming removed 5 bases from V and 10 bases from J; junction bases left unmatched: 6. This CDR3 is 12 amino acids long. From germline, CDR1 is SGDLS and CDR2 YYNGEE. The V and J genes are TRBV9 and TRBJ2-1; 7 bases are shared with TRBD2. The sequenced sample was memory CD4+ T cells sorted from blood. As for subset: CD45RA-negative fraction. The sequence was obtained from a woman aged 25 to 45 in good health. In DNA form, the CDR3 reads TGTGCCAGCAGATCCGGGACTAACGAGCAGTTCTTC. It codes for CASRSGTNEQFF.